Listed below are T cell receptor beta chains from one sample, sequenced in a study of blood T cell repertoires in COVID-19. Clones were sequenced by immunoSEQ multiplex PCR, and TCRdb holds only the in-frame ones, with some missing. The table includes 110,000 to 150,000 clones, around 86% detected once. The sequenced sample was peripheral blood. The receptors shown here come from a woman aged 80 or over with acute or convalescent COVID-19. Each CDR3 is given with its conserved first and last residue. Fields, in order: D gene, J gene, clone size, V gene, CDR3 length, CDR3 protein. A D gene is named only where the DNA matches it firmly. Some rows have no size entry. The others give once, few or many, or a class for an expanded clone.

>.|TRBJ1-5|many|TRBV4-1|16
CASSQTVLRGNQPQHF
>TRBD1|TRBJ1-6|few|TRBV30|14
CAWTFDRGNSPLHF
>TRBD2|TRBJ2-7|.|TRBV5-5|16
CASSLGAGGSSYEQYF
>TRBD1|TRBJ2-1|.|TRBV6-1|17
CASSEFRGDRDFYEQFF
>.|TRBJ1-1|.|TRBV6-6|14
CASSQAGTYTEAFF
>TRBD1|TRBJ1-2|.|TRBV15|15
CATSPQGQTFYGYTF
>.|TRBJ2-1|once|TRBV27|16
CASSLRGGANDNEQFF
>.|TRBJ1-2|.|TRBV7-2|13
CASSFSEDGGYTF
>.|TRBJ1-2|.|TRBV5-8|14
CASSAITGPYGYTF
>.|TRBJ2-1|once|TRBV9|13
CASSVARYNEQFF
>TRBD1|TRBJ2-7|.|TRBV19|19
CASSTGPGQGNSGFYEQYF
>.|TRBJ1-2|.|TRBV5-4|14
CASSLESLSSGYTF
>.|TRBJ1-6|.|TRBV28|18
CASSLRQGTSSYNSPLHF
>.|TRBJ2-4|.|TRBV20-1|13
CSASRGIENIQYF
>.|TRBJ2-1|.|TRBV7-8|13
CASSLAKHNEQFF
>.|TRBJ1-2|.|TRBV28|14
CASSLSAGLYGYTF
>.|TRBJ1-1|.|TRBV2|13
CASRGSYLTEAFF
>.|TRBJ2-3|.|TRBV28|17
CASSLWSSFPSTDTQYF